What follows are 19 T cell receptor beta chains derived from one specimen sequenced in a study of graft-versus-host responses after intestinal transplantation. The assay was immunoSEQ multiplex PCR, and TCRdb's table has in-frame clones only and misses some. The table records some 62,000 clones, 90% of them present only once. These TCRs' antigens remain unknown. Here the sequenced sample was unstimulated CD8+ T cells sorted from spleen or lymph node cells, taken before transplant. The receptors originated from a human donor who was the organ donor for an intestinal transplant.

Regarding this clone: In this CDR3 the conserved last residue, phenylalanine or tryptophan, is missing, so a read error is likely. The V call is TRBV2, the J call TRBJ2-7, with 12 bases that match TRBD2. This CDR3 has 14 amino acids. The germline V gene encodes CDR1 SNHLY and CDR2 FYNNEI. J gave up 6 bases and V 3 bases, and 3 bases lay outside the gene matches. The CDR3 nucleotides are TGTGCCAGCAGTGAGACTAGCGGGAGCCGCGAGCAGTACCTC. This sequence encodes CASSETSGSREQYL.

V and J are TRBV5-6 and TRBJ2-1, with D tentatively TRBD1 (6 bases). This CDR3 is 13 amino acids long. Trimming pared 4 bases from V and 8 bases from J, leaving 13 bases between. CDR1 is SGHDT, CDR2 YYEEEE, per germline. The CDR3 here is CASSPNRVDEQFF. The DNA of the CDR3 is TGTGCCAGCAGCCCTAACAGGGTCGATGAGCAGTTCTTC.

J is TRBJ2-5 and V is TRBV15; a weak D match, TRBD1 (5 bases). The V end lost 2 bases, the J end lost 6 bases, and 13 bases lay between the germline ends. CDR3 size: 14 residues. Per the germline V gene, CDR1 is LNHNV and CDR2 is YYDKDF (reference sequence). The CDR3 bases are TGTGCCACCAGCAGACACTACTACAGGAAGACCCAGTACTTC. Translated: CATSRHYYRKTQYF.

The chain has TRBV6-6 and TRBJ2-5; unclear D gene. Germline CDR1 MNHNY, CDR2 SVGAGI (reference sequence). The V and J ends lost 4 bases and 2 bases respectively, with 8 bases between them. This CDR3 comprises 13 residues. The CDR3 here is CASSSPGQETQYF. CDR3 DNA: TGTGCCAGCAGTTCACCCGGGCAAGAGACCCAGTACTTC.

The chain employs TRBV5-4 and TRBJ1-1; 7 bases match TRBD1. CDR1 is SGHNT, CDR2 YYREEE, per germline (reference sequence). V shed 0 bases, J shed 1 base, and the junction held 3 bases outside the gene matches. The CDR3 is 15 amino acids. CDR3 sequence (DNA): TGTGCCAGCAGCTTGGAGGCAGGGGGGAACACTGAAGCTTTCTTT. Its translation is CASSLEAGGNTEAFF.

The V call is TRBV7-9, the J call TRBJ2-1; weak D call: TRBD2 (5 bases). This CDR3 is built from 14 residues. Between the trimmed V and J ends, which lost 5 bases and 7 bases, there was a span of 15 bases. Germline V gene sequence: CDR1 SEHNR, CDR2 FQNEAQ (reference sequence). This chain's CDR3 is CASSQPGFENEQFF. The CDR3 DNA sequence: TGTGCCAGCAGCCAGCCGGGGTTCGAGAATGAGCAGTTCTTC.

The V and J genes are TRBV9 and TRBJ2-2, with 13 bases aligning to TRBD2. CDR1 is SGDLS and CDR2 is YYNGEE in the germline V gene. This CDR3 comprises 18 residues. Unmatched junction bases numbered 9, after V lost 3 bases and J lost 4 bases. CDR3 DNA sequence: TGTGCCAGCAGCGGACAGGGGACTAGCGGGATATCCACCGGGGAGCTGTTTTTT. Translation: CASSGQGTSGISTGELFF.

V gene TRBV28 combines with J gene TRBJ2-7; TRBD1 is a possible D gene (5 bases). V was trimmed by 7 bases and J by 1 base, leaving 14 bases between them. The CDR3 is 14 residues long. Per germline, CDR1 MDHEN and CDR2 SYDVKM. The CDR3 sequence: CASKGQQISYEQYF. DNA of the CDR3: TGTGCCAGCAAAGGACAACAAATATCCTACGAGCAGTACTTC.

This sequence joins TRBV27 and TRBJ1-2, with 8 bases matching TRBD1. The CDR3 sequence is 12 residues long. Unmatched junction bases numbered 2, after V lost 5 bases and J lost 6 bases. Per germline, CDR1 MNHEY and CDR2 SMNVEV (reference sequence). CDR3 DNA: TGTGCCAGCAGTCAGGGGGCGAATGGCTACACCTTC. Its translation: CASSQGANGYTF.

The CDR3 nucleotides are TGCGCCAGCAGCTTATGGACTAGCGGGAGTTGGGGGCTAGTCTCCTACGAGCAGTACTTC. This translates into CASSLWTSGSWGLVSYEQYF. The V and J genes are TRBV5-1 and TRBJ2-7; 13 positions match TRBD2. This CDR3 has 20 amino acids. V dropped 2 bases and J dropped 0; count of bases not matched to a gene: 14. The germline CDR1 and CDR2 sequences are SGHRS and YFSETQ.

The chain uses TRBV9 and TRBJ1-2; 7 bases match TRBD1. Germline V gene lookup returns CDR1 SGDLS and CDR2 YYNGEE. V lost 0 bases to trimming and J lost 8 bases; unmatched junction nucleotides: 4. This CDR3 region has 13 residues. The CDR3 here is CASSVGTGSGYTF. The CDR3 DNA reads TGTGCCAGCAGCGTAGGGACAGGATCCGGCTACACCTTC. Full variable domain (remainder filled in from reference TRBV9 and TRBJ1-2): DSGVTQTPKHLITATGQRVTLRCSPRSGDLSVYWYQQSLDQGLQFLIQYYNGEERAKGNILERFSAQQFPDLHSELNLSSLELGDSALYFCASSVGTGSGYTFGSGTRLTVV.

This rearrangement joins TRBV10-1 to TRBJ2-2, with TRBD2 matching 9 bases. Per the germline V gene, CDR1 is WNHNN and CDR2 is SYGVQD (reference sequence). The CDR3 has 15 amino acids. The junction had 3 bases not matched to a gene; V was cut back by 6 bases and J by 1 base. The CDR3 nucleotides are TGCGCCAGCAGCTTGACTAGCGGGAACACCGGGGAGCTGTTTTTT. Amino acid sequence: CASSLTSGNTGELFF.

This clone has just one count. This chain links TRBV9 with TRBJ2-5; 8 bases map to TRBD2. Trimming at V came to 4 bases and at J to 2 bases, leaving 7 bases not matched to a gene. This CDR3 is built from 15 residues. CDR1 SGDLS and CDR2 YYNGEE come from the germline V gene. The CDR3 nucleotides are TGTGCCAGCAGCCCCAGCGGGAGTCAGCAAGAGACCCAGTACTTC. This sequence encodes CASSPSGSQQETQYF.

V usage is TRBV9 and J usage is TRBJ2-1; 9 nucleotides line up with TRBD2. CDR3 length: 18 amino acids. CDR1 SGDLS and CDR2 YYNGEE come from the germline V gene. After removal of 0 bases from V and 2 bases from J, the junction contained 9 bases not matched to a gene. DNA for the CDR3: TGTGCCAGCAGCGTAGACGGCGAGCGGGAGGTTCCCTACAATGAGCAGTTCTTC. This translates into CASSVDGEREVPYNEQFF.

This chain uses TRBV28 with TRBJ2-7; 12 nucleotides align to TRBD2. CDR1 is MDHEN, CDR2 SYDVKM, per germline. The length of the CDR3 is 16 residues. J gave up 7 bases and V 6 bases, and 13 bases lay outside the gene matches. The CDR3 DNA reads as TGTGCCAGCAGCCTCCTCCTAGCGGGAGGGCCTGAAGAGCAGTACTTC. The encoded protein is CASSLLLAGGPEEQYF.

The chain couples TRBV5-4 to TRBJ1-1, with D uncertain. Trimming removed 4 bases from V and 7 bases from J, with 8 bases in between. CDR1 is SGHNT, CDR2 YYREEE, per germline (reference sequence). The CDR3 loop spans 11 amino acids. The CDR3 here is CASSGGGEAFF. The CDR3 coding sequence is TGTGCCAGCAGCGGAGGCGGTGAAGCTTTCTTT.

V is TRBV5-8 and J is TRBJ2-3; possibly TRBD1 for D (6 bases). CDR1 and CDR2 (germline): SGHTS, YDEGEE. The CDR3 runs to 14 residues. Trimming took 0 bases from V and 5 from J, leaving 10 bases between them. In DNA, the CDR3 is TGTGCCAGCAGCTTGGCGAGGGACAAAGATACGCAGTATTTT. Encoded protein: CASSLARDKDTQYF.

V is TRBV29-1 and J is TRBJ1-2; 7 bases map to TRBD1. Trimming cost V 4 bases and J 5 bases; bases outside gene matches: 10. Germline V gives CDR1 SQVTM, CDR2 ANQGSEA. This CDR3 comprises 14 residues. The CDR3 DNA follows: TGCAGCGTTGGGGGGACAGAAAATGAGTATGGCTACACCTTC. Protein product: CSVGGTENEYGYTF.

The rearrangement links TRBV28 to TRBJ2-7; TRBD1 matches 8 bases. The germline V gene encodes CDR1 MDHEN and CDR2 SYDVKM. CDR3 length: 16 amino acids. Unmatched junction bases numbered 9, after V lost 5 bases and J lost 0 bases. CDR3 in amino acids: CASSAIWTGSSYEQYF. The DNA of the CDR3 is TGTGCCAGCAGTGCGATCTGGACAGGGAGCTCCTACGAGCAGTACTTC.